The 30 T cell receptor beta chains given below trace back to one sample, sequenced in a study of T cell responses to AZD1222 COVID-19 vaccine. Measured with immunoSEQ multiplex PCR; TCRdb has only the in-frame clones, and not every one. This sample has 150,000 to 200,000 clones, with 75% to 90% found just once. This material consisted of peripheral blood, taken on day 0 of MenACWY control vaccination. These receptors all stem from an adult in good health.

This sequence joins TRBV9 and TRBJ2-7; TRBD2 matches 8 bases. The V and J ends lost 0 bases and 2 bases, in that order; junction bases with no gene match: 7. CDR1 is SGDLS and CDR2 is YYNGEE in the germline V gene. The CDR3 runs 16 residues. CDR3 coding DNA: TGTGCCAGCAGCGTAGAGGGGACTAGGGTGACCTACGAGCAGTACTTC. It encodes CASSVEGTRVTYEQYF.

The chain is built from TRBV28 and TRBJ2-7; D perhaps matches TRBD1 (5 bases). CDR3 size: 13 residues. Germline V lookup: CDR1 MDHEN, CDR2 SYDVKM. The germline V and J ends were trimmed by 8 bases and 1 base, with 12 bases remaining between them. CDR3 nucleotides: TGTGCCAGCGGCCCCCCAGGGTCCTACGAGCAGTACTTC. This sequence encodes CASGPPGSYEQYF.

V is TRBV18 and J is TRBJ1-1; D ambiguous. V dropped 3 bases and J dropped 1 base, with 6 bases sitting between them. CDR1 KGHSH and CDR2 LQKENI come from the germline V gene. This CDR3 contains 13 residues. The CDR3 loop is CASSPPANTEAFF. CDR3 DNA: TGTGCCAGCTCACCCCCAGCGAACACTGAAGCTTTCTTT.

The chain combines TRBV28 with TRBJ1-2; tentatively, D is TRBD1 (5 bases). The V end was cut by 3 bases, the J end by 7 bases, with 15 bases between. The CDR3 is 14 amino acids. CDR1 is MDHEN and CDR2 is SYDVKM in the germline V gene. The chain's CDR3 is CASSLGQGGRGYTF. The CDR3 DNA reads as TGTGCCAGCAGTTTGGGTCAGGGAGGACGTGGCTACACCTTC.

The CDR3 protein is CAWSVIGGAAEAFF. CDR3 DNA: TGTGCCTGGAGTGTAATCGGGGGGGCGGCTGAAGCTTTCTTT. The chain joins TRBV30 to TRBJ1-1; possible D gene TRBD1, 6 bases. The germline V gene encodes CDR1 GTSNPN and CDR2 SVGIG (reference sequence). This CDR3 is 14 amino acids long. The ends were cut back, 0 bases at V and 6 bases at J, with 14 bases in the middle.

The chain is built from TRBV5-4 and TRBJ2-7, with no clear D. The CDR3 runs 16 residues. V was cut by 4 bases and J by 3 bases, with 20 bases left in between. CDR1 SGHNT and CDR2 YYREEE come from the germline V gene (reference sequence). CDR3 nucleotides: TGTGCCAGCAGCCATAAAAAGGACCCCCGAAACTACGAGCAGTACTTC. It encodes CASSHKKDPRNYEQYF.

V usage is TRBV2 and J usage is TRBJ2-3; 7 nucleotides match TRBD1. V was clipped by 2 bases and J by 0 bases; unmatched bases: 8. The CDR3 contains 17 residues. The V gene's germline CDR1 is SNHLY and CDR2 FYNNEI. The CDR3 region is CASSERIWDSSTDTQYF. The CDR3 coding sequence is TGTGCCAGCAGTGAAAGGATCTGGGACAGTAGCACAGATACGCAGTATTTT.

The chain couples TRBV27 to TRBJ1-1; possibly TRBD1 for D (5 bases). Germline CDR1 MNHEY, CDR2 SMNVEV (reference sequence). This CDR3 has 13 amino acids. V lost 5 bases and J lost 3, with 10 bases in between. Written as DNA, the CDR3 is TGTGCCAGCAGTCGCGAGGGGCACACTGAAGCTTTCTTT. It translates to CASSREGHTEAFF.

The chain is built from TRBV13 and TRBJ2-1; the match to TRBD1 covers 7 bases. The CDR3 length is 14 residues. The V and J ends lost 6 bases and 3 bases, in that order; junction bases with no gene match: 5. Germline V lookup: CDR1 PRHDT, CDR2 FYEKMQ (reference sequence). CDR3 protein: CASRRQGGYNEQFF. The CDR3 region has the DNA TGTGCCAGCAGGAGACAGGGTGGCTACAATGAGCAGTTCTTC.

This sequence joins TRBV28 and TRBJ1-2; tentatively, D is TRBD1 (6 bases). Per germline, CDR1 MDHEN and CDR2 SYDVKM. The V and J ends lost 5 bases and 3 bases respectively, with 13 bases between them. The CDR3 has 14 amino acids. The CDR3 region is CASSPGTNYYGYTF. The CDR3, as DNA: TGTGCCAGCAGTCCTGGGACAAACTACTATGGCTACACCTTC.

The table lists this clone with a count of one. The chain uses TRBV3-1 (or the pseudogene TRBV3-2) and TRBJ2-1; 8 bases map to TRBD2. There are 15 residues in the CDR3. V dropped 3 bases and J dropped 4; count of bases not matched to a gene: 5. Germline-derived CDR1 and CDR2 are LGHDT and YNNKEL (reference sequence). For the CDR3, the DNA is TGTGCCAGCAGCCAGGGCGGGGGGAAGTACAATGAGCAGTTCTTC. This gives the protein CASSQGGGKYNEQFF.

This sequence joins TRBV11-2 and TRBJ1-2; D may be TRBD1 (5 bases). The CDR3 runs to 14 residues. Germline loops: CDR1 SGHAT, CDR2 FQNNGV. The V end was cut by 0 bases, the J end by 3 bases, with 8 bases between. This CDR3 reads CASSLDSTDYGYTF. CDR3 DNA: TGTGCCAGCAGCTTAGATTCGACAGACTATGGCTACACCTTC.

The gene calls are TRBV11-3 and TRBJ2-2; 8 bases line up with TRBD1. Looked up from germline, CDR1 is SGHNT and CDR2 is YENEEA. This CDR3 spans 15 amino acids. Trimming removed 5 bases from V and 6 bases from J; junction bases left unmatched: 8. In nucleotides, the CDR3 is TGTGCCAGCAGCCCCGGACAGGGCCCGGCCGGGGAGCTGTTTTTT. Translation gives CASSPGQGPAGELFF.

V and J are TRBV6-2 or TRBV6-3 and TRBJ1-4; no clear D gene. Trimming pared 5 bases from V and 10 bases from J, leaving 23 bases between. The CDR3 is 16 amino acids. CDR1 and CDR2 (germline): MNHEY, SVGEGT. In DNA, the CDR3 is TGTGCCAGCAGTCCGAACCGGAATACTTTGGACCGAAAACTGTTTTTT. The encoded protein is CASSPNRNTLDRKLFF.

This rearrangement joins TRBV4-1 to TRBJ2-7; D call uncertain. The germline gives CDR1 MGHRA, CDR2 YSYEKL. The CDR3 contains 15 residues. Trimming removed 0 bases at V and 0 bases at J, with 9 bases between. CDR3 coding DNA: TGCGCCAGCAGCCAAGAGGGCATCAGCTCCTACGAGCAGTACTTC. Its protein product is CASSQEGISSYEQYF.

V is TRBV30 and J is TRBJ2-1; D gene unclear. The V end was cut by 7 bases, the J end by 5 bases, with 24 bases between. The CDR3 extends over 16 amino acids. Germline CDR1 reads GTSNPN; CDR2 reads SVGIG (reference sequence). The CDR3 loop is CASTRGIRSTHNEQFF. The DNA of the CDR3 is TGTGCCTCCACCCGAGGTATTAGGAGCACTCACAATGAGCAGTTCTTC. The whole variable domain, remainder taken from reference TRBV30 and TRBJ2-1, is SQTIHQWPATLVQPVGSPLSLECTVEGTSNPNLYWYRQAAGRGLQLLFYSVGIGQISSEVPQNLSASRPQDRQFILSSKKLLLSDSGFYLCASTRGIRSTHNEQFFGPGTRLTVL.

The V and J genes are TRBV5-1 and TRBJ2-7, with unresolved D. CDR1 and CDR2 from the germline V gene are SGHRS and YFSETQ. V lost 0 bases, J lost 3 bases, and 7 bases lay in between. The CDR3 consists of 13 residues. CDR3 sequence (DNA): TGCGCCAGCAGCTTGGCCGCCAGCTACGAGCAGTACTTC. The encoded protein is CASSLAASYEQYF.

J is TRBJ1-1 and V is TRBV5-1; 8 bases align to TRBD1. The CDR3 totals 13 residues. Germline CDR1 reads SGHRS; CDR2 reads YFSETQ. V lost 4 bases to trimming and J lost 4 bases; unmatched junction nucleotides: 3. This CDR3 reads CASSGDRGTEAFF. CDR3 sequence (DNA): TGCGCCAGCAGCGGAGACAGGGGCACTGAAGCTTTCTTT.

This chain uses TRBV12-3 or TRBV12-4 with TRBJ1-2; weak D call: TRBD1 (5 bases). The CDR3 length is 11 residues. The V end was cut by 5 bases, the J end by 5 bases, with 6 bases between. The CDR3, as DNA: TGTGCCAGCAGTAGGGGTTATGGCTACACCTTC. It specifies CASSRGYGYTF.

The chain is built from TRBV4-1 and TRBJ2-2; tentatively, D is TRBD1 or TRBD2 (6 bases each). Trimming stripped 4 bases from V and 6 bases from J, with 21 bases between. The CDR3 contains 17 residues. Germline V gives CDR1 MGHRA, CDR2 YSYEKL. The CDR3 DNA is TGCGCCAGCAGCCGCCTCTTCGGGGGCACAGTCCCCGGGGAGCTGTTTTTT. Translating it yields CASSRLFGGTVPGELFF.

J is TRBJ1-2 and V is TRBV5-1; D call uncertain. Germline CDR1 is SGHRS and CDR2 is YFSETQ. The CDR3 runs 9 residues. Trimming stripped 6 bases from V and 9 bases from J, with 6 bases between. The CDR3 here is CASTESYTF. The DNA for the CDR3 is TGCGCCAGCACTGAAAGCTACACCTTC.

V is TRBV5-6 and J is TRBJ2-7, with D uncertain. The CDR3 runs to 14 residues. The ends were cut back, 0 bases at V and 2 bases at J, with 9 bases in the middle. CDR1 and CDR2 from the germline V gene are SGHDT and YYEEEE. The chain's CDR3 is CASSLGVNPYEQYF. For the CDR3, the DNA is TGTGCCAGCAGCTTGGGAGTAAACCCCTACGAGCAGTACTTC.

The chain links TRBV5-4 to TRBJ2-1; D remains unclear. Between the trimmed V and J ends, which lost 0 bases and 6 bases, there was a span of 7 bases. Germline CDR1 SGHNT, CDR2 YYREEE (reference sequence). The CDR3 contains 13 residues. The CDR3, as DNA: TGTGCCAGCAGCTTGGAACGGCCCAATGAGCAGTTCTTC. This encodes CASSLERPNEQFF.

The V and J genes are TRBV25-1 and TRBJ1-2; perhaps TRBD1 as D (6 bases). CDR1 and CDR2 (germline): MGHDK, SYGVNS. The CDR3 consists of 16 residues. V lost 5 bases, J lost 0 bases, and 16 bases lay in between. The CDR3 protein is CASSPGGQLPNYGYTF. The CDR3 coding sequence is TGTGCCAGCAGTCCCGGCGGACAGCTTCCTAACTATGGCTACACCTTC.

The genes are TRBV24-1 and TRBJ2-1; 10 bases map to TRBD1. The CDR3 length is 17 residues. The germline CDR1 and CDR2 sequences are KGHDR and SFDVKD. V was clipped by 3 bases and J by 6 bases; unmatched bases: 10. The CDR3, as DNA: TGTGCCACCAGTGATATCTCGGGACAGGGGTTTGGCAATGAGCAGTTCTTC. This codes for CATSDISGQGFGNEQFF.

The chain combines TRBV6-1 with TRBJ2-2; 8 nucleotides align to TRBD1. The CDR3 is 16 amino acids. Germline trimming cut 2 bases from V and 5 bases from J; bases unmatched to any gene: 7. The germline CDR1 and CDR2 sequences are MNHNS and SASEGT. CDR3 loop: CASSERGQARTGELFF. The CDR3 region has the DNA TGTGCCAGCAGTGAAAGGGGACAGGCTAGGACCGGGGAGCTGTTTTTT.

The chain combines TRBV5-8 with TRBJ1-5; D is undetermined. Between the trimmed V and J ends, which lost 4 bases and 1 base, there was a span of 12 bases. The CDR3 runs 15 residues. Per germline, CDR1 SGHTS and CDR2 YDEGEE. CDR3 residues: CASSTGIDSNQPQHF. The DNA of the CDR3 is TGTGCCAGCAGCACCGGTATAGACAGCAATCAGCCCCAGCATTTT.

There are a few counts of this clone. This rearrangement joins TRBV6-1 to TRBJ2-6; unclear D gene. V lost 1 base and J 0 bases, leaving 4 bases between the germline ends. Germline V gene sequence: CDR1 MNHNS, CDR2 SASEGT. The CDR3 extends over 15 amino acids. CDR3 loop: CASSEETSGANVLTF. As DNA, the CDR3 is TGTGCCAGCAGTGAAGAGACCTCTGGGGCCAACGTCCTGACTTTC.

The genes are TRBV28 and TRBJ2-5, with no clear D. The V and J ends lost 3 bases and 4 bases respectively, with 9 bases between them. The CDR3 runs 13 residues. Germline values: CDR1 MDHEN, CDR2 SYDVKM. CDR3 residues: CASSFRERETQYF. The CDR3 DNA reads TGTGCCAGCAGTTTTAGGGAACGAGAGACCCAGTACTTC.

This clone has just one count. The J gene is TRBJ2-3, the V gene TRBV19; perhaps D is TRBD1 or TRBD2 (7 bases each). V dropped 1 base and J dropped 4 bases, with 9 bases sitting between them. CDR1 LNHDA and CDR2 SQIVND come from the germline V gene (reference sequence). This CDR3 is 14 amino acids long. The CDR3 spells CASSIAGGADTQYF. CDR3 nucleotide sequence: TGTGCCAGTAGTATAGCAGGGGGGGCAGATACGCAGTATTTT.